This T cell receptor beta chain stems from a study of T cell changes during pregnancy in multiple sclerosis (dated by TCRdb to the late 2010s). For the wider study: In women with multiple sclerosis, the researchers looked at how the T cell repertoire shifted as pregnancy progressed.

CDR1 SQVTM and CDR2 ANQGSEA are derived from the germline V gene. V trim: 2 bases; J trim: 1 base; unmatched bases: 4. Inclusive of the bounding cysteine and phenylalanine, the CDR3 is 15 residues long. Only the CDR3 region is kept as DNA, spanning 45 bases read in frame from base 1. Notes on this clone: Its antigen is currently not known. Within one base of it there is no much larger clone, and no base qualities were kept.

Receptor libraries were prepared by the immunoSEQ multiplex PCR assay. TCRdb re-hosts the immuneACCESS table, in-frame sequences only. Its copies lack some clones; in the studies checked, an unresolved V gene accounts for under half of them, and the cause for the rest is not known. This sample is represented by 65,000 to 90,000 clones; 85% to 95% of them were singletons. Clones ranked in the top ten supply about 2.5% of the sample. The clonotype originates from a female donor in good health, enrolled as a control in a pregnancy study. Sequenced here: peripheral blood, sampled in the third trimester of pregnancy. This chain joins TRBV29-1 to TRBJ2-3, with TRBD1 identical over 9 junction bases. The sequenced DNA is TGCAGCGTTGAACCGGGACAGGGAGGCACAGATACGCAGTATTTT. Its translation is CSVEPGQGGTDTQYF.